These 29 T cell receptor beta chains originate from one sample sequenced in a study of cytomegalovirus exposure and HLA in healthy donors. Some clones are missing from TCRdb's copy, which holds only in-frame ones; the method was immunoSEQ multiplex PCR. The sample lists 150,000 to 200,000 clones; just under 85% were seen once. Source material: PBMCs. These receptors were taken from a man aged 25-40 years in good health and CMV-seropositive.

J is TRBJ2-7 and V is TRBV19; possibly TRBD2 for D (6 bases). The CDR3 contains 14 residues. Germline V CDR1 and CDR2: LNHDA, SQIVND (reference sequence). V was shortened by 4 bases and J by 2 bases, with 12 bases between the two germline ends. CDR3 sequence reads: CASSRRGIPYEQYF. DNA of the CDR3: TGTGCCAGTAGTAGGCGGGGTATACCCTACGAGCAGTACTTC.

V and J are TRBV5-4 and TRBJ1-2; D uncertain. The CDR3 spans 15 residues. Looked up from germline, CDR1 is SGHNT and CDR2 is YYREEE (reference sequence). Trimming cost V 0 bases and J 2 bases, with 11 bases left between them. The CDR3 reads CASSLGLASNYGYTF. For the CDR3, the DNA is TGTGCCAGCAGCTTGGGATTGGCCTCGAACTATGGCTACACCTTC.

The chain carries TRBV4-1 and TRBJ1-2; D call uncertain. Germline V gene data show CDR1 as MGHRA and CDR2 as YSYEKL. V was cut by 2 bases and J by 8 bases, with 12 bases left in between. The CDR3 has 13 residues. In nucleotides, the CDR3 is TGCGCCAGCAGCCAATCCTTGACTGGGGGCTACACCTTC. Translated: CASSQSLTGGYTF.

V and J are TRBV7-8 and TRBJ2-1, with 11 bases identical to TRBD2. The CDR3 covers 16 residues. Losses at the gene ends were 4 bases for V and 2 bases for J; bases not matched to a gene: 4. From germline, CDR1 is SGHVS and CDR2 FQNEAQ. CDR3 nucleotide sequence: TGTGCCAGCAGCTCTTCTAGCGGGGGGACCTACAATGAGCAGTTCTTC. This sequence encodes CASSSSSGGTYNEQFF.

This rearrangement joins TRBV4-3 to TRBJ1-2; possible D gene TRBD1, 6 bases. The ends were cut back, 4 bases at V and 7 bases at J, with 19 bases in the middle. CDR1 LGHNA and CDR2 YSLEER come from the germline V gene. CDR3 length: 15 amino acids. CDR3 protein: CASSPTRAGQSGYTF. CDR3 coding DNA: TGCGCCAGCAGCCCAACGCGGGCCGGACAGAGTGGCTACACCTTC.

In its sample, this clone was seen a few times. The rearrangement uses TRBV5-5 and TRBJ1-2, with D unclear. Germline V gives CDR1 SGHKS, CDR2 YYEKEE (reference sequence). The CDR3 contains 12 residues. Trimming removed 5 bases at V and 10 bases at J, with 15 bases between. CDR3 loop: CASSVSVVDYTF. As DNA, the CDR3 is TGTGCCAGCAGTGTTTCAGTGGTTGACTACACCTTC.

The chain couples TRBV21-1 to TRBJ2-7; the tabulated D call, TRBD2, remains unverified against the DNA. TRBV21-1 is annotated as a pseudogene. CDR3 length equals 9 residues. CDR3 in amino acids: CASLVEQYF. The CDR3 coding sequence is TGTGCCAGCTTAGTCGAGCAGTACTTC.

In DNA form, the CDR3 reads TGTGCCAGCAGTCCTAGCGGGGGGGCCCGGACCTACGAGCAGTACTTC. Protein product: CASSPSGGARTYEQYF. J is TRBJ2-7 and V is TRBV27, with 12 bases matching TRBD2. The CDR3 length is 16 residues. The V gene's germline CDR1 is MNHEY and CDR2 SMNVEV (reference sequence). J lost 2 bases, V lost 5 bases, and 7 bases had no gene match.

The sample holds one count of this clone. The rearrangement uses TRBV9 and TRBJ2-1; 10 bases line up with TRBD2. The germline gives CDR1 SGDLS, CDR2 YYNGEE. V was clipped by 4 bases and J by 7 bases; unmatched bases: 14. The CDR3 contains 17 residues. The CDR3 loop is CASSPRPLAGALNEQFF. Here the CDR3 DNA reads TGTGCCAGCAGCCCCCGCCCCCTAGCGGGGGCCCTAAATGAGCAGTTCTTC.

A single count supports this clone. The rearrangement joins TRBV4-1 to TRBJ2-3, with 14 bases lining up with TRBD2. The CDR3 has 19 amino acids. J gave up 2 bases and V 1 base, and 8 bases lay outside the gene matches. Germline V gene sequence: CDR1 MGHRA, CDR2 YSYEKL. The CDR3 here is CASSQGLAGGVGPTDTQYF. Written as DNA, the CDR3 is TGCGCCAGCAGCCAAGGACTAGCGGGGGGGGTAGGGCCCACAGATACGCAGTATTTT.

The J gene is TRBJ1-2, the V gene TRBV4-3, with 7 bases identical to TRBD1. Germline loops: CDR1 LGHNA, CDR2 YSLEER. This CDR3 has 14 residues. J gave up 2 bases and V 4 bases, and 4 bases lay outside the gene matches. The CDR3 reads CASSPRGPNYGYTF. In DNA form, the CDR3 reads TGCGCCAGCAGCCCTAGGGGGCCAAACTATGGCTACACCTTC.

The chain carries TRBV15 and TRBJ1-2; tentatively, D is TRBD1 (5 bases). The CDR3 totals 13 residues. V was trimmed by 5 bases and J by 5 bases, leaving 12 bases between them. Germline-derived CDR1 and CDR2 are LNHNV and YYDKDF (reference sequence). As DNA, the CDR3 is TGTGCCACCAGCGTAAAGACAGATTATGGCTACACCTTC. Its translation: CATSVKTDYGYTF.

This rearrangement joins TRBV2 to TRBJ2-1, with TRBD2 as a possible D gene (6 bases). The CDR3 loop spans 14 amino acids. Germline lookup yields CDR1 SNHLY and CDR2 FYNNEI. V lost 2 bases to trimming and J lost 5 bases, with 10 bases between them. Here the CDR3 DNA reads TGTGCCAGCAGTGAACCCAGGGAGGACAATGAGCAGTTCTTC. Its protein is CASSEPREDNEQFF.

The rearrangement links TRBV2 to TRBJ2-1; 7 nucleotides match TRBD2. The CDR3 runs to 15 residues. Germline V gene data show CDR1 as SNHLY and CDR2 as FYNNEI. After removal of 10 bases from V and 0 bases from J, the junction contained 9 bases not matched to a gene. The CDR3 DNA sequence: TGTGCCACCTACCGGGCGGGGGTCTCCTACAATGAGCAGTTCTTC. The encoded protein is CATYRAGVSYNEQFF.

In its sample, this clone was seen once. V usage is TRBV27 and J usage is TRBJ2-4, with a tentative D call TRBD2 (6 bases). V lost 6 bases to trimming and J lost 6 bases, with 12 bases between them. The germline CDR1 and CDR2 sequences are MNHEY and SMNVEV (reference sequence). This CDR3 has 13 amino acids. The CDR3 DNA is TGTGCCAGCAGCTCCGGGACTCCAAACATTCAGTACTTC. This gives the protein CASSSGTPNIQYF.

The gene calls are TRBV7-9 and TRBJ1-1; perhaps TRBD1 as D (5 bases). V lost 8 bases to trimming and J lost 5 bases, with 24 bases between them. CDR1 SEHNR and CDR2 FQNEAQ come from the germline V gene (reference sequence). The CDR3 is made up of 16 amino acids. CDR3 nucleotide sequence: TGTGCCAGCCTACGCGGGGCAGGTGGGTCTCGGACTGAAGCTTTCTTT. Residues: CASLRGAGGSRTEAFF.

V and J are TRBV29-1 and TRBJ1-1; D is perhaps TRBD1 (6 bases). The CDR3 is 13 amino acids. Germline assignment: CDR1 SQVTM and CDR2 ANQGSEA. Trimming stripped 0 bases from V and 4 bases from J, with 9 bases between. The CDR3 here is CSVEDRTATEAFF. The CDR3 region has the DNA TGCAGCGTTGAAGACAGGACAGCCACTGAAGCTTTCTTT.

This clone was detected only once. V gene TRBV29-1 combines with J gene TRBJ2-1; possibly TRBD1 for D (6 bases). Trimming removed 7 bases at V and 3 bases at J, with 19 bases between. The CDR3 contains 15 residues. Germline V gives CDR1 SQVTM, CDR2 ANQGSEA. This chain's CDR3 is CSETETGRSYNEQFF. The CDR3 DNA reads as TGCAGCGAAACCGAGACAGGTCGAAGCTACAATGAGCAGTTCTTC.

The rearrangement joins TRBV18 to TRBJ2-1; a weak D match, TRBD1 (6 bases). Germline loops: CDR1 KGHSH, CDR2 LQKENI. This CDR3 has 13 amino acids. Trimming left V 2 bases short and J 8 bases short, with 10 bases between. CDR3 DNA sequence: TGTGCCAGCTCACCATCGGCAGGGGATGAGCAGTTCTTC. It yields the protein CASSPSAGDEQFF.

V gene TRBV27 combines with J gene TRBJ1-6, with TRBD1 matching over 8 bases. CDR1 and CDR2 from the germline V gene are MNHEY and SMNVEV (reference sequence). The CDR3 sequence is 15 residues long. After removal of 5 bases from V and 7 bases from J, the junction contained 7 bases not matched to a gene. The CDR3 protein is CASSRTGGPNSPLHF. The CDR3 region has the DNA TGTGCCAGCAGTCGAACAGGGGGACCAAATTCACCCCTCCACTTT.

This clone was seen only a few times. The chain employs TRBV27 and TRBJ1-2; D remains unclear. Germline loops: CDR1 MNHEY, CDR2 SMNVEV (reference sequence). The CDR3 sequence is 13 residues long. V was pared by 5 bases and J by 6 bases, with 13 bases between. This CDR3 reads CASSPTRYNGYTF. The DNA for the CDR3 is TGTGCCAGCAGTCCAACGAGGTACAATGGCTACACCTTC.

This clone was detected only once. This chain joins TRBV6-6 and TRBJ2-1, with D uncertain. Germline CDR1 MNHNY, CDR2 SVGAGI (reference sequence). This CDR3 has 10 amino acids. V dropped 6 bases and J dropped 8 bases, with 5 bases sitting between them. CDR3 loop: CASSSYEQFF. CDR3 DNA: TGTGCCAGCAGCTCGTATGAGCAGTTCTTC.

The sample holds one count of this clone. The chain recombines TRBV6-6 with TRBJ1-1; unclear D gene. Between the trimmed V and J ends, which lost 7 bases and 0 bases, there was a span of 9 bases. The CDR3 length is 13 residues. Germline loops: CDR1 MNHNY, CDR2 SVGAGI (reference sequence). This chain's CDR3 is CASNSHMNTEAFF. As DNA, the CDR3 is TGTGCCAGCAATTCACACATGAACACTGAAGCTTTCTTT.

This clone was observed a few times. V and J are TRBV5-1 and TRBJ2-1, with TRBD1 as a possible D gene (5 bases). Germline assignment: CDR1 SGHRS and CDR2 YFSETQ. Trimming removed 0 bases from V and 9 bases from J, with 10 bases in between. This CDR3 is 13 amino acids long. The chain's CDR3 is CASSLEPQGEQFF. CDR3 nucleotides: TGCGCCAGCAGCTTGGAGCCTCAGGGTGAGCAGTTCTTC.

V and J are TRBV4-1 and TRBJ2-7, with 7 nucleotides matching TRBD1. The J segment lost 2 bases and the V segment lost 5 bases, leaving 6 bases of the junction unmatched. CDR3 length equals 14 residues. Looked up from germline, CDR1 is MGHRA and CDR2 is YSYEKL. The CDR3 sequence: CASSTRQGPYEQYF. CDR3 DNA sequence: TGCGCCAGCAGCACTCGACAGGGCCCCTACGAGCAGTACTTC.

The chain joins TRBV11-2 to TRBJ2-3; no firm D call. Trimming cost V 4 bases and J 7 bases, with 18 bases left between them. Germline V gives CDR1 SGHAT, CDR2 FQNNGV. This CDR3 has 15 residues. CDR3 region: CASSSPRVNYHTQYF. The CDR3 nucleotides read TGTGCCAGCAGCTCGCCCCGGGTCAATTATCATACGCAGTATTTT.

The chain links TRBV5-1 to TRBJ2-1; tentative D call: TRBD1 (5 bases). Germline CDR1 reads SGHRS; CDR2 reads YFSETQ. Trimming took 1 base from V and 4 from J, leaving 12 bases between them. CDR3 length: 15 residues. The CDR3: CASSLPLGDYNEQFF. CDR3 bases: TGCGCCAGCAGCTTGCCTTTAGGGGATTACAATGAGCAGTTCTTC.

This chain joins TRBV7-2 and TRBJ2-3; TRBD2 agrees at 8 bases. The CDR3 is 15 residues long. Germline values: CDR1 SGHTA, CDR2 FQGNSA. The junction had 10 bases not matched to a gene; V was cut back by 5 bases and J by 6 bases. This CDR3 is CASSPTGGAGDTQYF. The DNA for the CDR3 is TGTGCCAGCAGCCCTACGGGGGGGGCGGGGGATACGCAGTATTTT.

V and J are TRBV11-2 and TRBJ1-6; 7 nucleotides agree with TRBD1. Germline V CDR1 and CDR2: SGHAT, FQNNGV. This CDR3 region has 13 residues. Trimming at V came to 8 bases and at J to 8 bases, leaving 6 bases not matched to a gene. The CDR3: CASLRTGDSPLHF. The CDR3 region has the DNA TGTGCCAGCCTCCGGACAGGCGATTCACCCCTCCACTTT.